A single TCR beta chain is shown here with its context. The data are from a study of CD8+ T cells in alopecia areata. Both peripheral blood and punch biopsies of lesional scalp skin were obtained from patients who had alopecia areata. cDNA prepared by RNA extraction and subsequent reverse transcription served as the template for sequencing. Measured with immunoSEQ multiplex PCR; TCRdb has only the in-frame clones, and not every one. Of 55,000 to 75,000 clones listed, 45% to 50% are singletons. Germline loops: CDR1 SGHTA, CDR2 FQGNSA. CDR3 length: 14 amino acids. Deletions cut 1 base from V and 9 bases from J, with 13 bases between.

The chain recombines TRBV7-2 with TRBJ2-1; the D is unclear. Specimen: CD8+ T cells sorted from blood, collected at week 0. The sequence was obtained from a human donor with alopecia areata. CDR3 in amino acids: CASSLVRPGGEQFF. For the CDR3, the DNA is TGTGCCAGCAGCTTAGTCCGCCCCGGTGGTGAGCAGTTCTTC.